This entry lists 26 T cell receptor beta chains sequenced from one sample in a study of T cells in Graves' hyperthyroidism and ophthalmopathy. Amplified TCR beta CDR3 regions derived from RNA transcripts. The TCR CDR3 first-round RT-PCR relied on the HTBI primer set. TCRdb fed the multiplex PCR reads into MiXCR, producing one record per CDR3 protein. This table has around 350,000 distinct CDR3 sequences, about 18% appearing once. The sequenced material came from blood. The receptors were gathered from a woman aged 18-29 years with Graves' hyperthyroidism.

On this clonotype: This may come from a read error, since a much larger clone is one base off. The rearrangement uses TRBV30 and TRBJ2-7, with a tentative D call TRBD1 (5 bases). CDR3 length: 12 residues. Germline V CDR1 and CDR2: GTSNPN, SVGIG (reference sequence). The chain's CDR3 is CAWSATVYEQHF. CDR3 DNA sequence: TGTGCCTGGAGTGCGACAGTTTACGAGCAGCACTTC.

This clonotype turned up a few times. The junction does not match germline at one end; this may be a read error. The rearrangement links TRBV12-3 or TRBV12-4 to TRBJ2-5; D might be TRBD1 (7 bases). This CDR3 has 15 amino acids. The DNA for the CDR3 is TGTGCCAGCAGTTTAAGAAGGCAGGGGGGAGAGACCAAGTACTTC. Translating gives CASSLRRQGGETKYF.

This clonotype was seen ten or more times. V is TRBV7-9 and J is TRBJ2-7; 8 bases match TRBD1. The CDR3 extends over 14 amino acids. Per the germline V gene, CDR1 is SEHNR and CDR2 is FQNEAQ (reference sequence). V shed 3 bases and J 5 bases; nucleotides not matched to a gene: 6. CDR3 sequence: CASSFGQGSHEQYF. CDR3 sequence (DNA): TGTGCCAGCAGCTTTGGACAGGGATCCCACGAGCAGTACTTC.

Many counts were recorded for this clonotype. The chain uses TRBV12-3 or TRBV12-4 and TRBJ2-4; D uncertain. This CDR3 is built from 14 residues. V was pared by 7 bases and J by 6 bases, with 16 bases between. The CDR3 reads CASTSSIGSNIQYF. The CDR3 region has the DNA TGTGCCAGCACCTCTTCAATTGGTTCAAACATTCAGTACTTC.

This clonotype was observed a handful of times. The rearrangement uses TRBV4-1 and TRBJ2-7; no clear D. The CDR3 consists of 15 residues. Trimming removed 4 bases at V and 7 bases at J, with 20 bases between. The germline V gene has CDR1 MGHRA and CDR2 YSYEKL. The CDR3 loop is CASSRLLAQWKEQYF. In nucleotides, the CDR3 is TGCGCCAGCAGCCGACTCCTTGCCCAATGGAAAGAGCAGTACTTC.

This clonotype has a single count. This chain joins TRBV28 and TRBJ1-2, with 8 bases fitting TRBD1. There are 13 residues in the CDR3. After removal of 7 bases from V and 8 bases from J, the junction contained 9 bases not matched to a gene. Germline V gene sequence: CDR1 MDHEN, CDR2 SYDVKM. CDR3 region: CASNAGRGQGYTF. In DNA, the CDR3 is TGTGCCAGCAACGCGGGCAGGGGGCAAGGCTACACCTTC.

This clonotype was seen ten or more times. The chain is built from TRBV28 and TRBJ1-5; no firm D call. V shed 3 bases and J shed 0 bases, with 6 bases lying between them. This CDR3 is built from 14 residues. Germline V gene lookup returns CDR1 MDHEN and CDR2 SYDVKM. CDR3 in amino acids: CASSFFHSNQPQHF. The CDR3 DNA reads as TGTGCCAGCAGTTTCTTTCATAGCAATCAGCCCCAGCATTTT.

This clonotype has at least ten counts. CDR3 sequence: CASAPGQAYSNQPQHF. The CDR3 DNA follows: TGTGCCAGTGCGCCGGGACAGGCTTATAGCAATCAGCCCCAGCATTTT. The genes are TRBV19 and TRBJ1-5, with 8 bases matching TRBD1. CDR1 and CDR2 from the germline V gene are LNHDA and SQIVND (reference sequence). The CDR3 length is 16 residues. Trimming cost V 8 bases and J 0 bases; bases outside gene matches: 9.

This clonotype was seen at least ten times. This chain joins TRBV6-5 and TRBJ2-7, with 8 bases fitting TRBD2. This CDR3 region has 13 residues. J was trimmed by 5 bases and V by 6 bases; bases with no gene match: 6. CDR1 is MNHEY and CDR2 is SVGAGI in the germline V gene. The CDR3 sequence: CASSPVAGHEQYF. Here the CDR3 DNA reads TGTGCCAGCAGCCCGGTAGCGGGGCACGAGCAGTACTTC.

This clonotype was picked up many times. V usage is TRBV19 and J usage is TRBJ2-4; 8 bases line up with TRBD1. Germline V gives CDR1 LNHDA, CDR2 SQIVND (reference sequence). The trim removed 5 bases at V and 0 bases at J, leaving 6 bases unmatched. CDR3 length: 16 amino acids. CDR3 protein: CASSVQTGVAKNIQYF. The DNA of the CDR3 is TGTGCCAGTAGTGTACAGACAGGGGTAGCCAAAAACATTCAGTACTTC.

There are many counts of this clonotype. In DNA form, the CDR3 reads TGTGCCAGCAGTCCTGATGGGCTAGAGACCCAGTACTTC. It yields the protein CASSPDGLETQYF. The chain links TRBV6-6 to TRBJ2-5; D not resolved. The V end lost 5 bases, the J end lost 4 bases, and 11 bases lay between the germline ends. Per the germline V gene, CDR1 is MNHNY and CDR2 is SVGAGI (reference sequence). CDR3 size: 13 residues.

This clonotype was seen at least ten times. The chain uses TRBV7-9 and TRBJ2-7; D possibly matches TRBD1 or TRBD2 (5 bases each). The V gene lost 6 bases and the J gene lost 3 bases, with 9 bases spanning the gap. The CDR3 loop spans 12 amino acids. Looked up from germline, CDR1 is SEHNR and CDR2 is FQNEAQ (reference sequence). CDR3 in amino acids: CASSRDGYEQYF. The CDR3 DNA follows: TGTGCCAGCAGTAGGGACGGCTACGAGCAGTACTTC.

This clonotype was counted many times. This chain uses TRBV20-1 with TRBJ1-5; no clear D gene. The CDR3 contains 14 residues. Per the germline V gene, CDR1 is DFQATT and CDR2 is SNEGSKA (reference sequence). Trimming cost V 1 base and J 5 bases, with 12 bases left between them. CDR3 DNA sequence: TGCAGTGCTAGAGTCTTGGGGTCCGATCAGCCCCAGCATTTT. Its translation: CSARVLGSDQPQHF.

This clonotype was seen repeatedly, ten times or more. This chain links TRBV29-1 with TRBJ2-7, with 11 bases identical to TRBD1. V trimming: 6 bases; J trimming: 3 bases; junction bases outside the gene matches: 10. Germline values: CDR1 SQVTM, CDR2 ANQGSEA. CDR3 size: 15 residues. CDR3 sequence (DNA): TGCAGCGTAGAATTCCGGGACAGGGGGAACTACGAGCAGTACTTC. It encodes CSVEFRDRGNYEQYF.

Many counts were recorded for this clonotype. A much larger clone differs from this one at a single base, so this may be a read error. The chain is built from TRBV14 and TRBJ2-5; 7 bases line up with TRBD1. V lost 4 bases, J lost 1 base, and 6 bases stayed unmatched. The CDR3 sequence is 15 residues long. Per the germline V gene, CDR1 is SGHDN and CDR2 is FVKESK. The CDR3 DNA sequence: TGTGCCAGCAGCCCAAGGGGACAGTTCCAAGAGACCCAGTACTTC. The encoded protein is CASSPRGQFQETQYF. Full variable domain (outside the CDR3, taken from reference TRBV14 and TRBJ2-5): EAGVTQFPSHSVIEKGQTVTLRCDPISGHDNLYWYRRVMGKEIKFLLHFVKESKQDESGMPNNRFLAERTGGTYSTLKVQPAELEDSGVYFCASSPRGQFQETQYFGPGTRLLVL.

This chain connects TRBV6-5 to TRBJ2-7; 9 nucleotides agree with TRBD1. V shed 2 bases and J 6 bases; nucleotides not matched to a gene: 8. Germline CDR1 MNHEY, CDR2 SVGAGI. CDR3 length: 15 residues. The CDR3 region has the DNA TGTGCCAGCAGTTACGTGGGACAGGGATGGCGCGAGCAGTACTTC. Its protein product is CASSYVGQGWREQYF.

This clonotype was detected many times. The J gene is TRBJ2-5, the V gene TRBV7-2; D is unresolved. This CDR3 has 14 amino acids. The V gene's germline CDR1 is SGHTA and CDR2 FQGNSA. V was cut by 3 bases and J by 4 bases, with 12 bases left in between. CDR3 sequence reads: CASSFPTQTETQYF. The CDR3 DNA is TGTGCCAGCAGCTTTCCGACCCAAACAGAGACCCAGTACTTC. Complete variable domain (other parts from reference TRBV7-2 and TRBJ2-5): GAGVSQSPSNKVTEKGKDVELRCDPISGHTALYWYRQSLGQGLEFLIYFQGNSAPDKSGLPSDRFSAERTGGSVSTLTIQRTQQEDSAVYLCASSFPTQTETQYFGPGTRLLVL.

There are many counts of this clonotype. This rearrangement joins TRBV2 to TRBJ2-6; D possibly matches TRBD1 or TRBD2 (5 bases each). Trimming pared 0 bases from V and 0 bases from J, leaving 6 bases between. The CDR3 sequence is 16 residues long. Per germline, CDR1 SNHLY and CDR2 FYNNEI. CDR3 DNA: TGTGCCAGCAGTGAAGCGGGGGACTCTGGGGCCAACGTCCTGACTTTC. Translation: CASSEAGDSGANVLTF.

This clonotype was recorded many times. This chain uses TRBV6-2 or TRBV6-3 with TRBJ1-5; TRBD1 matches 11 bases. With 10 bases clipped from V and 6 bases from J, the junction kept 5 bases outside the gene matches. Germline CDR1 MNHEY, CDR2 SVGEGT. The CDR3 has 13 residues. The CDR3 sequence is CAITGTGGQPQHF. CDR3 nucleotides: TGTGCCATCACCGGGACAGGGGGTCAGCCCCAGCATTTT.

This sequence joins TRBV29-1 and TRBJ1-1, with 9 bases that match TRBD1. CDR3 length: 16 amino acids. Germline V gene data show CDR1 as SQVTM and CDR2 as ANQGSEA. J gave up 0 bases and V 4 bases, and 9 bases lay outside the gene matches. CDR3 protein: CSVVGGQGNMNTEAFF. The CDR3 nucleotides read TGCAGCGTTGTGGGGGGACAGGGTAACATGAACACTGAAGCTTTCTTT.

This clonotype was seen at least ten times. The genes are TRBV7-2 and TRBJ1-2; D is unresolved. This CDR3 has 14 residues. V lost 1 base, J lost 8 bases, and 14 bases lay in between. Germline V gene sequence: CDR1 SGHTA, CDR2 FQGNSA. The CDR3 region is CASSLGGPATGYTF. For the CDR3, the DNA is TGTGCCAGCAGCTTAGGAGGGCCTGCTACCGGCTACACCTTC.

This clonotype has a count of ten or more. The V call is TRBV19, the J call TRBJ1-1, with D unresolved. With 4 bases removed from V and 8 bases from J, the gap between germline ends came to 11 bases. The CDR3 length is 12 residues. The V gene's germline CDR1 is LNHDA and CDR2 SQIVND (reference sequence). The CDR3 here is CASSTGLREAFF. DNA of the CDR3: TGTGCCAGTAGTACAGGTCTAAGAGAAGCTTTCTTT.

The chain carries TRBV28 and TRBJ2-2; D tentatively reads TRBD1 or TRBD2 (5 bases each). The V end lost 2 bases, the J end lost 6 bases, and 7 bases lay between the germline ends. The CDR3 extends over 13 amino acids. The germline gives CDR1 MDHEN, CDR2 SYDVKM. Written as DNA, the CDR3 is TGTGCCAGCAGTTTAGTGGGGGCCGGGGAGCTGTTTTTT. Translation: CASSLVGAGELFF.

This clonotype came up many times. The chain's CDR3 is CATSRVARGTGELFF. The DNA of the CDR3 is TGTGCCACCAGCAGAGTGGCCAGGGGGACCGGGGAGCTGTTTTTT. V usage is TRBV15 and J usage is TRBJ2-2, with 7 bases lining up with TRBD1. The V and J ends lost 1 base and 5 bases, in that order; junction bases with no gene match: 4. The CDR3 has 15 residues. Looked up from germline, CDR1 is LNHNV and CDR2 is YYDKDF (reference sequence).

Ten or more counts support this clonotype. A much larger clone differs from this one at a single base, so this may be a read error. The chain joins TRBV6-1 to TRBJ2-5; D possibly matches TRBD1 or TRBD2 (5 bases each). Germline V CDR1 and CDR2: MNHNS, SASEGT. This CDR3 is 15 amino acids long. DNA for the CDR3: TGTGCCGGCAGTGGGCAACGAGGGGTTCGAGAGACCCAGTACTTC. Translation: CAGSGQRGVRETQYF.

The chain links TRBV5-4 to TRBJ2-2; D may be TRBD1 (6 bases). CDR3 size: 16 residues. Germline loops: CDR1 SGHNT, CDR2 YYREEE (reference sequence). Trimming cost V 1 base and J 0 bases, with 10 bases left between them. DNA of the CDR3: TGTGCCAGCAGCTTGAGAGACAGGACGAACACCGGGGAGCTGTTTTTT. Translating it yields CASSLRDRTNTGELFF.